This T cell receptor (beta chain) is drawn from a study of blood T cell repertoires in COVID-19. V was pared by 3 bases and J by 2 bases, with 11 bases between. The CDR3 runs 14 residues. The germline V gene has CDR1 MDHEN and CDR2 SYDVKM. Generated by immunoSEQ multiplex PCR, the TCRdb table keeps only in-frame clones and is missing some. This table holds roughly 180,000 clones, around 86% found once. The rearrangement joins TRBV28 to TRBJ2-7; maybe TRBD1 (5 bases). Sequenced sample: PBMCs or T cells enriched from blood (not recorded which). The receptor comes from a woman in her twenties or thirties who had recovered from COVID-19. The CDR3 nucleotides are TGTGCCAGCAGTTTGGGGCCCGGGCCCTACGAGCAGTACTTC. It translates to CASSLGPGPYEQYF.